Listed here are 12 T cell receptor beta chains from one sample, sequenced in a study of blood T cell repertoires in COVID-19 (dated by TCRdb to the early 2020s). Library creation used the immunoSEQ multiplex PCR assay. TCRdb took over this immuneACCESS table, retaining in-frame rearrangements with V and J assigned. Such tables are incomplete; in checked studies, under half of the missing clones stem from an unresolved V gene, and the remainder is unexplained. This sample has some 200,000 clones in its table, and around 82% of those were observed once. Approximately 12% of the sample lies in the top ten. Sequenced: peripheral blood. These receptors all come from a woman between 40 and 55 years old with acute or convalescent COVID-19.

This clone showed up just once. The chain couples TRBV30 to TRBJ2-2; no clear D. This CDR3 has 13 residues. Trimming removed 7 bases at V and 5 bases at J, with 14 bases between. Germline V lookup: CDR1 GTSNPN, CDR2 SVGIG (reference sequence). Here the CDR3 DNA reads TGTGCCTCCACAGAATTCGAGACCGGGGAGCTGTTTTTT. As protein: CASTEFETGELFF.

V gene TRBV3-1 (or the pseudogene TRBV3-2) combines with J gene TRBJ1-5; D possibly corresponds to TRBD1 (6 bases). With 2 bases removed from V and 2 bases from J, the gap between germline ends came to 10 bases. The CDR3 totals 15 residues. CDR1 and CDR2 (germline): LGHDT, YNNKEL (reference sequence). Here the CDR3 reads CASSQTGMGNQPQHF. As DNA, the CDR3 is TGTGCCAGCAGCCAAACAGGGATGGGCAATCAGCCCCAGCATTTT.

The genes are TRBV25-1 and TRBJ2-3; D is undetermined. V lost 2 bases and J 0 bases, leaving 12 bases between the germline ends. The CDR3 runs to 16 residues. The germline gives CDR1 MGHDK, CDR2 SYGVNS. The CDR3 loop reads CASSEPVGLSTDTQYF. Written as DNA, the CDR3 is TGTGCCAGCAGTGAACCCGTGGGCCTTAGCACAGATACGCAGTATTTT.

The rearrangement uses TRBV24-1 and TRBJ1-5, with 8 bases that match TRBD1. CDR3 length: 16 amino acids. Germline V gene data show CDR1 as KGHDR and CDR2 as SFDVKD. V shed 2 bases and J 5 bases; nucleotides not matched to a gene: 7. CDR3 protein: CATSDSTGGVDQPQHF. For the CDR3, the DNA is TGTGCCACCAGTGATTCAACAGGGGGTGTAGATCAGCCCCAGCATTTT.

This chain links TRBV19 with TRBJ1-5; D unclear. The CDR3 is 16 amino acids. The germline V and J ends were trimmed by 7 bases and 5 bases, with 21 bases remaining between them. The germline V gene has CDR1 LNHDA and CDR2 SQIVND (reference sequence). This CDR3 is CASNGQSFRRDQPQHF. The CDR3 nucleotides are TGTGCCAGTAACGGGCAGTCTTTTAGGAGGGATCAGCCCCAGCATTTT.

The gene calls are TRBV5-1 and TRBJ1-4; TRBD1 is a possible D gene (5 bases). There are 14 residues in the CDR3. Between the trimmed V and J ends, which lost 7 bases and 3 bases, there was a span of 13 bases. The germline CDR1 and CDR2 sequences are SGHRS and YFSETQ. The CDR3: CASGPGWSNEKLFF. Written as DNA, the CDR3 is TGCGCCAGCGGTCCAGGGTGGTCTAATGAAAAACTGTTTTTT.

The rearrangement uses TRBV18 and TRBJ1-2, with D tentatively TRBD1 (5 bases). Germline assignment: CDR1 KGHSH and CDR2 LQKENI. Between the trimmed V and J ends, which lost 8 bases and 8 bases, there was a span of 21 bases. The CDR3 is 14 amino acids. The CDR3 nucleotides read TGTGCCAGCCAACAGGATGGAGCAGGATCGGGCTACACCTTC. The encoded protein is CASQQDGAGSGYTF.

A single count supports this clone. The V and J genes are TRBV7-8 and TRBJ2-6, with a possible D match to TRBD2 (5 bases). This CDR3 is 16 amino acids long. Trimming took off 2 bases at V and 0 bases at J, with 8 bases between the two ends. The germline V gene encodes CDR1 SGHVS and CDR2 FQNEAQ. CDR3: CASSLFRDSGANVLTF. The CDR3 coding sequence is TGTGCCAGCAGCTTATTTCGGGACTCTGGGGCCAACGTCCTGACTTTC.

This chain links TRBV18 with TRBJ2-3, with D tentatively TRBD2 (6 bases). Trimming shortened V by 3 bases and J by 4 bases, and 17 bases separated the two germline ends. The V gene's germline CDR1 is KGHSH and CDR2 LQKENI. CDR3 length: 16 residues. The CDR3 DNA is TGTGCCAGCTCACCCACGGGAGTCCCAGCGGCAGATACGCAGTATTTT. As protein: CASSPTGVPAADTQYF.

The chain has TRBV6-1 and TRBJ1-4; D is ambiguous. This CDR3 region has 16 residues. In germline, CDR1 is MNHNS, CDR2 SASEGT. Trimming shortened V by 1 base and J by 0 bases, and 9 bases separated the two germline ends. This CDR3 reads CASSEGRGTTNEKLFF. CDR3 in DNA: TGTGCCAGCAGTGAAGGTCGGGGAACAACTAATGAAAAACTGTTTTTT.

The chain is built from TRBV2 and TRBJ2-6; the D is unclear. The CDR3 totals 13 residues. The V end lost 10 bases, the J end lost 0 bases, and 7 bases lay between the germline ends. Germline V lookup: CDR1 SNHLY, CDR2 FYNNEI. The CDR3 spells CAKQSSGANVLTF. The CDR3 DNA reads TGTGCCAAACAGAGCTCTGGGGCCAACGTCCTGACTTTC.

CDR3 residues: CASSQVRGTSGYNEQFF. The CDR3 nucleotides are TGCGCCAGCAGCCAAGTTCGTGGGACTAGCGGCTACAATGAGCAGTTCTTC. The rearrangement joins TRBV4-3 to TRBJ2-1; TRBD2 matches at 11 bases. Germline CDR1 reads LGHNA; CDR2 reads YSLEER. The CDR3 covers 17 residues. V lost 1 base to trimming and J lost 3 bases; unmatched junction nucleotides: 5.